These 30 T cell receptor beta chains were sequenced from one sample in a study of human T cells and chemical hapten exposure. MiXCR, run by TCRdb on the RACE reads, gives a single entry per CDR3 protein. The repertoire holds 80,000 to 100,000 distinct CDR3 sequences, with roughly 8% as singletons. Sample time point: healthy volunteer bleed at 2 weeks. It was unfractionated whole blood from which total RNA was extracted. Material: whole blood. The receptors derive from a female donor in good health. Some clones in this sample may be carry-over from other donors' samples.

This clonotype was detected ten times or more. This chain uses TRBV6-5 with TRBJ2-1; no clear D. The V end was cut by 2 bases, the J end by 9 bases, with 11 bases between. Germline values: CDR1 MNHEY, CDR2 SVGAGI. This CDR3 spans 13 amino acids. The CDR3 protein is CASSYIHNSEQFF. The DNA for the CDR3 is TGTGCCAGCAGTTACATCCATAACAGTGAGCAGTTCTTC.

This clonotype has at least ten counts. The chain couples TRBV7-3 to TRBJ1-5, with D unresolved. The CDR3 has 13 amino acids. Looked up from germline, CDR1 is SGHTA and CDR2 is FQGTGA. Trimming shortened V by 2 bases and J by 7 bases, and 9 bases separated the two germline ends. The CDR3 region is CASSLGVGQPQHF. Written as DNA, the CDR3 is TGTGCCAGCAGCTTAGGGGTCGGGCAGCCCCAGCATTTT.

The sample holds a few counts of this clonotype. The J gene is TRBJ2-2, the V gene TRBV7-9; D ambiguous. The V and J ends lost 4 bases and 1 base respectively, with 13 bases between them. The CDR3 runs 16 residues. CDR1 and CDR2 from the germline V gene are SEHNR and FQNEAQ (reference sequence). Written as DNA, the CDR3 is TGTGCCAGCAGCTCCCTGGTTTGGGGGAACACCGGGGAGCTGTTTTTT. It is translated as CASSSLVWGNTGELFF. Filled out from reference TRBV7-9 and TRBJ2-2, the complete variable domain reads DTGVSQNPRHKITKRGQNVTFRCDPISEHNRLYWYRQTLGQGPEFLTYFQNEAQLEKSRLLSDRFSAERPKGSFSTLEIQRTEQGDSAMYLCASSSLVWGNTGELFFGEGSRLTVL.

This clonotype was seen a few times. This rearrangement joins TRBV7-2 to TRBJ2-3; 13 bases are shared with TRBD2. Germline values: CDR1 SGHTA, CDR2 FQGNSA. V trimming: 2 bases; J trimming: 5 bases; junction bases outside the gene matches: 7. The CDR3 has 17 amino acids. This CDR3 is CASSLRGLAGAGDTQYF. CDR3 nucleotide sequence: TGTGCCAGCAGCTTAAGAGGACTAGCGGGAGCCGGAGATACGCAGTATTTT. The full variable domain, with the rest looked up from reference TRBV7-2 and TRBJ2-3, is GAGVSQSPSNKVTEKGKDVELRCDPISGHTALYWYRQSLGQGLEFLIYFQGNSAPDKSGLPSDRFSAERTGGSVSTLTIQRTQQEDSAVYLCASSLRGLAGAGDTQYFGPGTRLTVL.

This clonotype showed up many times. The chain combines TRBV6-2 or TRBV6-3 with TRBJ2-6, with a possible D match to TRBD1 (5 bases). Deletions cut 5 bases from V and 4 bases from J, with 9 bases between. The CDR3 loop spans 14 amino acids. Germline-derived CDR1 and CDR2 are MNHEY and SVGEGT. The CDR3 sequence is CASSQGGGANVLTF. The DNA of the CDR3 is TGTGCCAGCAGTCAGGGCGGAGGGGCCAACGTCCTGACTTTC.

The CDR3 protein is CSARPMTGSGNTIYF. The CDR3 DNA follows: TGCAGTGCCCGGCCTATGACAGGCTCTGGAAACACCATATATTTT. This chain links TRBV20-1 with TRBJ1-3, with D perhaps TRBD1 (6 bases). Trimming cost V 6 bases and J 0 bases, with 15 bases left between them. CDR3 length: 15 residues. Germline CDR1 is DFQATT and CDR2 is SNEGSKA (reference sequence).

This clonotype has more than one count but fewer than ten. In nucleotides, the CDR3 is TGCAGTGCTAGAGCCAATAACAGGAGGGAGACCCAGTACTTC. Translation: CSARANNRRETQYF. The J gene is TRBJ2-5, the V gene TRBV20-1; D is possibly TRBD1 or TRBD2 (5 bases each). The V end lost 1 base, the J end lost 5 bases, and 14 bases lay between the germline ends. Germline V gives CDR1 DFQATT, CDR2 SNEGSKA (reference sequence). The CDR3 has 14 residues.

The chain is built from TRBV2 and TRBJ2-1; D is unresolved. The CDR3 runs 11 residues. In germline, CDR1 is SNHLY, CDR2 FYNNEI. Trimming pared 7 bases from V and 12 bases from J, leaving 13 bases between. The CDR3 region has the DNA TGTGCCAGCACCACACAAGGTCGGCAGTTCTTC. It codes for CASTTQGRQFF.

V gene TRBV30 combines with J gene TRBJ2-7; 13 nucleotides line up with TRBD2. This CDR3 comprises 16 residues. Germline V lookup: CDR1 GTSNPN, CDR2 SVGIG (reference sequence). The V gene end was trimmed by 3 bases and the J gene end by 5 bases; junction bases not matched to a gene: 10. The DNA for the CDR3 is TGTGCCTGGAGAAGTCGGTGGACTAGCGGGAGAGACGAGCAGTACTTC. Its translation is CAWRSRWTSGRDEQYF.

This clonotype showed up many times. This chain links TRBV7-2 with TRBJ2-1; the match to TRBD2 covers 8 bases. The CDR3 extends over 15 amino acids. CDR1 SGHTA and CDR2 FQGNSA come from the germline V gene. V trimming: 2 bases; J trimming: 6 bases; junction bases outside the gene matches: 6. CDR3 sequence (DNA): TGTGCCAGCAGCTTATTGCCGGGAGGGGGCAATGAGCAGTTCTTC. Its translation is CASSLLPGGGNEQFF.

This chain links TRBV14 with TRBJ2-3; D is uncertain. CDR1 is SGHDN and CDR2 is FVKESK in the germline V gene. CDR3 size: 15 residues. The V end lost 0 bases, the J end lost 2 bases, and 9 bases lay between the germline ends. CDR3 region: CASSQDMASTDTQYF. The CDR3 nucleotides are TGTGCCAGCAGCCAAGATATGGCTTCCACAGATACGCAGTATTTT.

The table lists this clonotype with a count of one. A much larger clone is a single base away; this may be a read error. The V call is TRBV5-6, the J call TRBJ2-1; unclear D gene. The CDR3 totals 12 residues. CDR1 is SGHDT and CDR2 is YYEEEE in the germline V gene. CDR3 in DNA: TGTGTCAGCAGCCTCCTCTCGATTGAGCAGTTCTTC. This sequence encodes CVSSLLSIEQFF.

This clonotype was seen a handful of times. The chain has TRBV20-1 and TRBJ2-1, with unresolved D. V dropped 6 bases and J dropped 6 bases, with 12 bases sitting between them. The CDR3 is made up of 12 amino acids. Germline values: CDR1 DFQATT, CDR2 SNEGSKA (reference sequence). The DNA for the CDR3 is TGCAGTGCCGATCGGATCAGCAATGAGCAGTTCTTC. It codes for CSADRISNEQFF.

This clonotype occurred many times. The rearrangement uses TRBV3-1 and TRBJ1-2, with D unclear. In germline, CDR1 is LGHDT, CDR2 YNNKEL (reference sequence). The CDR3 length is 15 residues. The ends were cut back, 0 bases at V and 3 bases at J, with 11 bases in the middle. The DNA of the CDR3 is TGTGCCAGCAGCCAAGAGATTTTACCGGACTATGGCTACACCTTC. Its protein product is CASSQEILPDYGYTF.

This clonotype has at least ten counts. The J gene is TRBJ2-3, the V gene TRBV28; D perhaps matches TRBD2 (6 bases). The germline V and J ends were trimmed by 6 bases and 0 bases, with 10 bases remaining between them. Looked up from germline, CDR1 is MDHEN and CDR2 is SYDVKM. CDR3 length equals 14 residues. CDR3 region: CASSLATSTDTQYF. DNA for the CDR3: TGTGCCAGCAGCCTAGCGACTAGCACAGATACGCAGTATTTT.

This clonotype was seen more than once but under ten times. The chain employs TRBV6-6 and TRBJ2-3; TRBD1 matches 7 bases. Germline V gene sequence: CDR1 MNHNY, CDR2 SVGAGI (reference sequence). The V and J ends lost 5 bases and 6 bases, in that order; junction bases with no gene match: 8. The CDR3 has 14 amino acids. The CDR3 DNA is TGTGCCAGCAGTCAGGACAGGAGTCCGGATACGCAGTATTTT. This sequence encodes CASSQDRSPDTQYF.

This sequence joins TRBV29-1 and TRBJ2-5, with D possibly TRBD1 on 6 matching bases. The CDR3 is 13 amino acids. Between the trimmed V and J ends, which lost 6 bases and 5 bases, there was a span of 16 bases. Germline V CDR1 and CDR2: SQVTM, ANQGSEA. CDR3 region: CSVQQGSRETQYF. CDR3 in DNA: TGCAGCGTCCAACAGGGAAGTCGGGAGACCCAGTACTTC.

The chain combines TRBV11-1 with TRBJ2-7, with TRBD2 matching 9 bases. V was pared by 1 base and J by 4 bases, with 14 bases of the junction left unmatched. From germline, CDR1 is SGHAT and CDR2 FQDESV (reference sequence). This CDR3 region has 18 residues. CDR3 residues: CASSLERISGRAGYEQYF. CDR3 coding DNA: TGTGCCAGCAGCTTAGAACGCATTAGCGGGAGAGCTGGTTACGAGCAGTACTTC.

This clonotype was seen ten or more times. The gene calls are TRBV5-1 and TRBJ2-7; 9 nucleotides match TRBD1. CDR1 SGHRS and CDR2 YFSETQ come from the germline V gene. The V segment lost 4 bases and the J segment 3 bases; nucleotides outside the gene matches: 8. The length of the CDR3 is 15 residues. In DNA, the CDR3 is TGCGCCAGCAGCATCGGACAGGGGTCCTTCTACGAGCAGTACTTC. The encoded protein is CASSIGQGSFYEQYF.

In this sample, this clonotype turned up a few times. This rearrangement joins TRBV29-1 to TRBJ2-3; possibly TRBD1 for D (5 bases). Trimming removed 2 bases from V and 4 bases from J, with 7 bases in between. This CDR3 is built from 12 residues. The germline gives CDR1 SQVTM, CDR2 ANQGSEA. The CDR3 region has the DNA TGCAGCGTTGAACAGGGCCCAGATACGCAGTATTTT. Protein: CSVEQGPDTQYF.

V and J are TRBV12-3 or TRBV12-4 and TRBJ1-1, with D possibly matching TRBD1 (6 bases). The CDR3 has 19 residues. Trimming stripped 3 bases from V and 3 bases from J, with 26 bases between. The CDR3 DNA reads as TGTGCCAGCAGTTTTATCGTTGTGGGGACACCTAAAGGCGACACTGAAGCTTTCTTT. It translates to CASSFIVVGTPKGDTEAFF.

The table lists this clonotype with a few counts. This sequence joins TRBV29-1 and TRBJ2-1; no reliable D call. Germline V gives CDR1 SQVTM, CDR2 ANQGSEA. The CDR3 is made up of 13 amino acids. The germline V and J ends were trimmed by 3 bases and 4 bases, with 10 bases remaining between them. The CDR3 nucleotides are TGCAGCGTTGAGGGAACGCAATACAATGAGCAGTTCTTC. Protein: CSVEGTQYNEQFF.

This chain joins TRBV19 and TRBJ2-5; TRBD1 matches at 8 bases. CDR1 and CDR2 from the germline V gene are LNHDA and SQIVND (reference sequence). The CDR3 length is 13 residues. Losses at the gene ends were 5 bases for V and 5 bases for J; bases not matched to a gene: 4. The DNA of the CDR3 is TGTGCCAGTAGTCCAGGGGGCTGGGAGACCCAGTACTTC. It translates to CASSPGGWETQYF.

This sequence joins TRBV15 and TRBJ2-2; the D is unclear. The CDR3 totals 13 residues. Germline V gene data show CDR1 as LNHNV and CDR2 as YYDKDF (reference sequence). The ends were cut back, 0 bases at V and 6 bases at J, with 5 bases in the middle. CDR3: CATSRDVAGELFF. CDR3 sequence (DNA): TGTGCCACCAGCAGAGATGTAGCCGGGGAGCTGTTTTTT. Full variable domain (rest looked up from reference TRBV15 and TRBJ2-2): DAMVIQNPRYQVTQFGKPVTLSCSQTLNHNVMYWYQQKSSQAPKLLFHYYDKDFNNEADTPDNFQSRRPNTSFCFLDIRSPGLGDTAMYLCATSRDVAGELFFGEGSRLTVL.

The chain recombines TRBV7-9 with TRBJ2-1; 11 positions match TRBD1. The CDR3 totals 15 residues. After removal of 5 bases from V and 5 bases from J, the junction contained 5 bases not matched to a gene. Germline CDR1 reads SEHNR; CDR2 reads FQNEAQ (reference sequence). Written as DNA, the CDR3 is TGTGCCAGCAGCAAGGGACAGGGGGGTCACAATGAGCAGTTCTTC. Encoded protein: CASSKGQGGHNEQFF.

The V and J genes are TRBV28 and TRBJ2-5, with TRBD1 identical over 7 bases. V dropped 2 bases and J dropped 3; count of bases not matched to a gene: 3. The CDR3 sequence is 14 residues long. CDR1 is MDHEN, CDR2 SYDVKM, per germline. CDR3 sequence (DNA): TGTGCCAGCAGTTTACCTGGACAGGAAGAGACCCAGTACTTC. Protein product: CASSLPGQEETQYF.

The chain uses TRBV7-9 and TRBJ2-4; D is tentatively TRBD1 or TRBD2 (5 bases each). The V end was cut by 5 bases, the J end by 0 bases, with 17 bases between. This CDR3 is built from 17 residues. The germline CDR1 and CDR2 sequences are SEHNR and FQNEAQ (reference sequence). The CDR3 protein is CASSRDGDYLAKNIQYF. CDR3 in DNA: TGTGCCAGCAGCCGGGACGGAGATTACTTAGCCAAAAACATTCAGTACTTC. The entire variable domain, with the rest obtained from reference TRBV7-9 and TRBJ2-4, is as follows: DTGVSQNPRHKITKRGQNVTFRCDPISEHNRLYWYRQTLGQGPEFLTYFQNEAQLEKSRLLSDRFSAERPKGSFSTLEIQRTEQGDSAMYLCASSRDGDYLAKNIQYFGAGTRLSVL.

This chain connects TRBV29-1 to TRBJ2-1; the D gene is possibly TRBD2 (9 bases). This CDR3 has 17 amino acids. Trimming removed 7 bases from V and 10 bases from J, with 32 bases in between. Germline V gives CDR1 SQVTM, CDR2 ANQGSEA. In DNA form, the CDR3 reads TGCAGCGGGGAAGGGACAGGACAGACTAGCGGCCGCCCGGAGCAGTTCTTC. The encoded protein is CSGEGTGQTSGRPEQFF.

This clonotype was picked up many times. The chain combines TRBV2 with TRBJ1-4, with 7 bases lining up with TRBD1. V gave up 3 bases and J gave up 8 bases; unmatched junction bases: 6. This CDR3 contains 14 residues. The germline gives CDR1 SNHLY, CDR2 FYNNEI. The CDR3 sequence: CASSDRGRSEKLFF. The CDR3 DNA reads TGTGCCAGCAGTGACAGGGGGAGGTCGGAAAAACTGTTTTTT.

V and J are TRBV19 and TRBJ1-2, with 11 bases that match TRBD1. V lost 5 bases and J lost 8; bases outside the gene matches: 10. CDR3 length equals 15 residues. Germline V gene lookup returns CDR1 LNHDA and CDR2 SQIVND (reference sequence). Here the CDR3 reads CASSAGTGGIIGYTF. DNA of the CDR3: TGTGCCAGTAGTGCCGGGACAGGGGGTATCATCGGCTACACCTTC.